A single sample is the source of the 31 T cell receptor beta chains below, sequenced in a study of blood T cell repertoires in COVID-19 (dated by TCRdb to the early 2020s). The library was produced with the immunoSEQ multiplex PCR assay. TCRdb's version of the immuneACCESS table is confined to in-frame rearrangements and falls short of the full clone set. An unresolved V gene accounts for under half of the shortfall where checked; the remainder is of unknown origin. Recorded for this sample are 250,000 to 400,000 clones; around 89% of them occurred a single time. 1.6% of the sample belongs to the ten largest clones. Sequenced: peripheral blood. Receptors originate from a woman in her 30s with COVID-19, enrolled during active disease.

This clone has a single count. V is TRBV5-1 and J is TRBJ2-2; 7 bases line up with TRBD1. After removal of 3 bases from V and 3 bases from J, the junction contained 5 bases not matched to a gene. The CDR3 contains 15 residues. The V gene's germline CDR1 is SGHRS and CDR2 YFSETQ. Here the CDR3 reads CASSYGQADTGELFF. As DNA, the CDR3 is TGCGCCAGCAGCTACGGACAGGCGGACACCGGGGAGCTGTTTTTT. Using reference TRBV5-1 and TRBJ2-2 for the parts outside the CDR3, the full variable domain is KAGVTQTPRYLIKTRGQQVTLSCSPISGHRSVSWYQQTPGQGLQFLFEYFSETQRNKGNFPGRFSGRQFSNSRSEMNVSTLELGDSALYLCASSYGQADTGELFFGEGSRLTVL.

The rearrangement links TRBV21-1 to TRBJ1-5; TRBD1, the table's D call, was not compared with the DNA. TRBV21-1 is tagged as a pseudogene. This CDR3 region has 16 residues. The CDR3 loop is CASSKDDRGRNQPQHF. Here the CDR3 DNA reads TGTGCCAGCAGCAAGGATGACAGGGGTCGCAATCAGCCCCAGCATTTT.

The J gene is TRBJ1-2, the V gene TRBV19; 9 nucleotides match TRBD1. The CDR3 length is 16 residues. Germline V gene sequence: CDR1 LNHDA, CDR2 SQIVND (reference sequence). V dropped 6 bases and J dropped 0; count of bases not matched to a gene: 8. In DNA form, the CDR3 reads TGTGCCAGTAGCAAGACAGGGGGTTTTTCTAACTATGGCTACACCTTC. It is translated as CASSKTGGFSNYGYTF.

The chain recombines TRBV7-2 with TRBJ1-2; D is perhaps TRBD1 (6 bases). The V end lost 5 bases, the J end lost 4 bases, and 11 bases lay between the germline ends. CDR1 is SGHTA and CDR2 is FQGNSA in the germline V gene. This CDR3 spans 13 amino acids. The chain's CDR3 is CASSGRTAYGYTF. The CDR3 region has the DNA TGTGCCAGCAGCGGAAGGACAGCCTATGGCTACACCTTC.

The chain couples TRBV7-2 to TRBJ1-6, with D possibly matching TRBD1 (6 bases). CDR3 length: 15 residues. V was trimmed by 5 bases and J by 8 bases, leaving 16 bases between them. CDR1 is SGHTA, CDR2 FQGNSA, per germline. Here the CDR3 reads CASSPQAGDDSPLHF. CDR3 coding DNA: TGTGCCAGCAGCCCCCAGGCAGGGGACGATTCACCCCTCCACTTT. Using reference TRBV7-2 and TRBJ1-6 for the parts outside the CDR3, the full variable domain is GAGVSQSPSNKVTEKGKDVELRCDPISGHTALYWYRQSLGQGLEFLIYFQGNSAPDKSGLPSDRFSAERTGGSVSTLTIQRTQQEDSAVYLCASSPQAGDDSPLHFGNGTRLTVT.

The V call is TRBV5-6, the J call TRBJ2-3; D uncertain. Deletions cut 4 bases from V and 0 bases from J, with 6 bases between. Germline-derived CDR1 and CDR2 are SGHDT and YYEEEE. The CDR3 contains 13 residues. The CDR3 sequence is CASSLVSTDTQYF. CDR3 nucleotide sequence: TGTGCCAGCAGCCTAGTTAGCACAGATACGCAGTATTTT.

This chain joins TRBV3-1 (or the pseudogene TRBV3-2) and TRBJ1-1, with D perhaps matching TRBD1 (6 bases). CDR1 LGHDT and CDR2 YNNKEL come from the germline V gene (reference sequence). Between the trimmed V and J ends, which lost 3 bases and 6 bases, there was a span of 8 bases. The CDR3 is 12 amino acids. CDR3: CASSHGGPEAFF. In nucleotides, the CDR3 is TGTGCCAGCAGCCACGGGGGGCCTGAAGCTTTCTTT.

This chain's CDR3 is CAWSTGTYNSPLHF. The CDR3 coding sequence is TGTGCCTGGAGCACGGGGACCTATAATTCACCCCTCCACTTT. This chain links TRBV30 with TRBJ1-6; D call uncertain. The V gene's germline CDR1 is GTSNPN and CDR2 SVGIG (reference sequence). V dropped 3 bases and J dropped 2 bases, with 8 bases sitting between them. This CDR3 has 14 residues. Complete variable domain (other parts from reference TRBV30 and TRBJ1-6): SQTIHQWPATLVQPVGSPLSLECTVEGTSNPNLYWYRQAAGRGLQLLFYSVGIGQISSEVPQNLSASRPQDRQFILSSKKLLLSDSGFYLCAWSTGTYNSPLHFGNGTRLTVT.

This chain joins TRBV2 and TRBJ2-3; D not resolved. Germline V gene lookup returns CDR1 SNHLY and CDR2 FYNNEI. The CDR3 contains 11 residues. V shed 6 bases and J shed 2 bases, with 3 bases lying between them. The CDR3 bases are TGTGCCAGCAGCAACACAGATACGCAGTATTTT. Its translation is CASSNTDTQYF.

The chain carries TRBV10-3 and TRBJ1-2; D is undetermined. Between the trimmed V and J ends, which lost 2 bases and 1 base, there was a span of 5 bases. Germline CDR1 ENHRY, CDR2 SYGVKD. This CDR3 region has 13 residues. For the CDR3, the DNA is TGTGCCATCAGTGAGGACATTAACTATGGCTACACCTTC. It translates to CAISEDINYGYTF.

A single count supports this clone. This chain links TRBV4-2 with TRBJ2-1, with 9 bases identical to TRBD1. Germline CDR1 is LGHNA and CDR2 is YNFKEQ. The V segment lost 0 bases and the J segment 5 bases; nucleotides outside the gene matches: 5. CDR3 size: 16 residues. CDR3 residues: CASSQDAGQGDNEQFF. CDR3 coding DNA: TGTGCCAGCAGCCAAGATGCGGGACAGGGTGACAATGAGCAGTTCTTC.

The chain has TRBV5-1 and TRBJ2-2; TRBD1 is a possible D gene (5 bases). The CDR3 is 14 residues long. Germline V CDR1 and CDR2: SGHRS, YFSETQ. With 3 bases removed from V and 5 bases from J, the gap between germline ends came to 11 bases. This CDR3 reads CASSSARGTGELFF. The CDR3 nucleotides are TGCGCCAGCAGCTCCGCTAGGGGTACCGGGGAGCTGTTTTTT.

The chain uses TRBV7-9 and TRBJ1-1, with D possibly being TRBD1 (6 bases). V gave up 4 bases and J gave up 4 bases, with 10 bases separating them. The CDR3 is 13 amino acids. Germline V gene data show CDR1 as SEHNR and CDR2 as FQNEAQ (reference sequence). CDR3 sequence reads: CASSSRGGTEAFF. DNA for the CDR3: TGTGCCAGCAGCTCTAGGGGGGGCACTGAAGCTTTCTTT.

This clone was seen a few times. DNA for the CDR3: TGTGCCAGTAGTATAGGGCCCCGGCTAGCGGGGTTCGCCGGGGAGCTGTTTTTT. It encodes CASSIGPRLAGFAGELFF. The chain carries TRBV19 and TRBJ2-2, with 9 bases that match TRBD2. Looked up from germline, CDR1 is LNHDA and CDR2 is SQIVND (reference sequence). The CDR3 length is 18 residues. J gave up 6 bases and V 1 base, and 12 bases lay outside the gene matches.

CDR3 region: CASSFRRGGDNQPQHF. The CDR3 nucleotides read TGTGCCAGCAGTTTTAGGAGGGGTGGTGACAATCAGCCCCAGCATTTT. V and J are TRBV27 and TRBJ1-5, with D possibly TRBD1 on 5 matching bases. The CDR3 has 16 amino acids. The germline V and J ends were trimmed by 3 bases and 3 bases, with 15 bases remaining between them. Germline CDR1 MNHEY, CDR2 SMNVEV (reference sequence).

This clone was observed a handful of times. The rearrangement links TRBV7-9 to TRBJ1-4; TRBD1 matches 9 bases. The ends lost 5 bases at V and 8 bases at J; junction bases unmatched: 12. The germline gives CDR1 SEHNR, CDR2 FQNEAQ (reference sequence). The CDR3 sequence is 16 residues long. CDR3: CASSPPPGTGNEKLFF. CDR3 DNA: TGTGCCAGCAGCCCACCCCCGGGGACAGGGAACGAAAAACTGTTTTTT.

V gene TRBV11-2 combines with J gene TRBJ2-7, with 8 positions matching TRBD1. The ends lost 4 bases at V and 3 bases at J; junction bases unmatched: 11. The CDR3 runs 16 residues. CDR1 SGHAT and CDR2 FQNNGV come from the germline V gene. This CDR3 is CASSYDLGQAIYEQYF. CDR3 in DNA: TGTGCCAGCAGCTATGATCTGGGACAGGCGATCTACGAGCAGTACTTC. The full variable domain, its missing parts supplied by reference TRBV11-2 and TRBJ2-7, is EAGVAQSPRYKIIEKRQSVAFWCNPISGHATLYWYQQILGQGPKLLIQFQNNGVVDDSQLPKDRFSAERLKGVDSTLKIQPAKLEDSAVYLCASSYDLGQAIYEQYFGPGTRLTVT.

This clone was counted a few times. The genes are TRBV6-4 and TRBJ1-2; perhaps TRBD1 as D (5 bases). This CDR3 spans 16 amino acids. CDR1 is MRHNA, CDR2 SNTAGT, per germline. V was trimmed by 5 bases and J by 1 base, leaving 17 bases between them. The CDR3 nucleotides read TGTGCCAGCAGTAAAAACTTCCGTGACAGTAACTATGGCTACACCTTC. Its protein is CASSKNFRDSNYGYTF.

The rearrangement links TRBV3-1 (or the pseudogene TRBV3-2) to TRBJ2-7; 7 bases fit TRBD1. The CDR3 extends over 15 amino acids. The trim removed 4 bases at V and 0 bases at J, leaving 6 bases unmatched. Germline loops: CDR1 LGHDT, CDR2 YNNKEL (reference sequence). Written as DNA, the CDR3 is TGTGCCAGCAGCCCGACAGGGCTGAGCTCCTACGAGCAGTACTTC. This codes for CASSPTGLSSYEQYF.

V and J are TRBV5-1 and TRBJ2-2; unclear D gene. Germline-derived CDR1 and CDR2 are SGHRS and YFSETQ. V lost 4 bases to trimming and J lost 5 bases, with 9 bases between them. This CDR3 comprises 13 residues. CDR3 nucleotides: TGCGCCAGCAGCCAACTAATAACCGGGGAGCTGTTTTTT. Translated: CASSQLITGELFF. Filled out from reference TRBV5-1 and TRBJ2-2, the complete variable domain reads KAGVTQTPRYLIKTRGQQVTLSCSPISGHRSVSWYQQTPGQGLQFLFEYFSETQRNKGNFPGRFSGRQFSNSRSEMNVSTLELGDSALYLCASSQLITGELFFGEGSRLTVL.

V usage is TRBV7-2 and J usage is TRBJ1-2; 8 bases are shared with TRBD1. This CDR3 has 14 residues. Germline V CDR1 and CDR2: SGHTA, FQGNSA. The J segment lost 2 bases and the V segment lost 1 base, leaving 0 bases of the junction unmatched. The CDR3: CASSLDRGNYGYTF. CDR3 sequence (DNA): TGTGCCAGCAGCTTAGACAGGGGGAACTATGGCTACACCTTC.

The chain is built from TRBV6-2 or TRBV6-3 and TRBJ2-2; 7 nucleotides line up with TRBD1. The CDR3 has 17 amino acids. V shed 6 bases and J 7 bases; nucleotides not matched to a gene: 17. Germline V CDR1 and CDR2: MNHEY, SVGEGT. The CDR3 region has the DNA TGTGCCAGCAGCCGATGGGACAGCCGAAGTTACAGCGGGGAGCTGTTTTTT. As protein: CASSRWDSRSYSGELFF.

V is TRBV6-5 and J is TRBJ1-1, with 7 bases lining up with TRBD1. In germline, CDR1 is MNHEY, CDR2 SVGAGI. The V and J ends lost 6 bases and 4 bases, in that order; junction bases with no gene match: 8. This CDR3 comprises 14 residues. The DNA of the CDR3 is TGTGCCAGCAGGCCGGGACAGAGTTCCACTGAAGCTTTCTTT. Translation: CASRPGQSSTEAFF.

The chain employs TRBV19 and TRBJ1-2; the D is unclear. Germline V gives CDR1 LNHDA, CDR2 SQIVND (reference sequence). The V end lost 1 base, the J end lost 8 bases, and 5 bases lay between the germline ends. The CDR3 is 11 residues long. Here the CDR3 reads CASSIAGGYTF. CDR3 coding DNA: TGTGCCAGTAGTATAGCGGGGGGCTACACCTTC.

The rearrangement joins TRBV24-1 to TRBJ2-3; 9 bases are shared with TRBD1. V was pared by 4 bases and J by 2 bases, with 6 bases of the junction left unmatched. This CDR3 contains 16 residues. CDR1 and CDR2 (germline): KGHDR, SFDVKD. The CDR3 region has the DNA TGTGCCACCAGTGACCCCGGGACAGGGATCACAGATACGCAGTATTTT. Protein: CATSDPGTGITDTQYF.

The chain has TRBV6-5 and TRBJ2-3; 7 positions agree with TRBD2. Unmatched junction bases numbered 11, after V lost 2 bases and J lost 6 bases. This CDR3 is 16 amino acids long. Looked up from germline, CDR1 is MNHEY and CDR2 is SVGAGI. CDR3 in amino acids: CASSYGLPGGSDTQYF. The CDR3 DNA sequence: TGTGCCAGCAGTTACGGGCTGCCGGGGGGTTCCGATACGCAGTATTTT.

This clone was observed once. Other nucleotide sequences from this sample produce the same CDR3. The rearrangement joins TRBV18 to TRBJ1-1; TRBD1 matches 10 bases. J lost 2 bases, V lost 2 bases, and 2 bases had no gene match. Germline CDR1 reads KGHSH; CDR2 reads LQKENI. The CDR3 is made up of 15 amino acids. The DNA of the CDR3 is TGTGCCAGCTCACCAGGGACAGGGGTTAACACTGAAGCTTTCTTT. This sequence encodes CASSPGTGVNTEAFF.

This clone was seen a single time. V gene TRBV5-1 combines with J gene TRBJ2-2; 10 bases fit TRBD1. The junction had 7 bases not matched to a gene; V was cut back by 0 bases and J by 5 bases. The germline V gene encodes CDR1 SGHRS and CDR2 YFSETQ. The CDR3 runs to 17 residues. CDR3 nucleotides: TGCGCCAGCAGCTTGGAAGGACAGGGGGTAGGAACCGGGGAGCTGTTTTTT. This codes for CASSLEGQGVGTGELFF.

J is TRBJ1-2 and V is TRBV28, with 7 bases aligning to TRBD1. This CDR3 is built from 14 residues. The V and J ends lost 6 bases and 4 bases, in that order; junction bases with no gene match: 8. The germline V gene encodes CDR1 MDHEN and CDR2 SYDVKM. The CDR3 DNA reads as TGTGCCAGCAGCAAAACAGGGGCCATCTATGGCTACACCTTC. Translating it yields CASSKTGAIYGYTF.

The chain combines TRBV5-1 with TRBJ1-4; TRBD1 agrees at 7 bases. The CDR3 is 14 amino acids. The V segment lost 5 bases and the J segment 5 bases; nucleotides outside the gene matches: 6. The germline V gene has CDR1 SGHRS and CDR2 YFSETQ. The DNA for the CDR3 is TGCGCCAGCAGGTCGGGACAGAAGAATGAAAAACTGTTTTTT. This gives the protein CASRSGQKNEKLFF.

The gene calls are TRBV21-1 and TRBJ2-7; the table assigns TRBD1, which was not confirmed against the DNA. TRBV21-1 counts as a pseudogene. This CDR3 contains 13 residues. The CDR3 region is CASSKRTKYEQYV. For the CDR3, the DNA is TGTGCCAGCAGCAAACGGACAAAATACGAGCAGTACGTC.